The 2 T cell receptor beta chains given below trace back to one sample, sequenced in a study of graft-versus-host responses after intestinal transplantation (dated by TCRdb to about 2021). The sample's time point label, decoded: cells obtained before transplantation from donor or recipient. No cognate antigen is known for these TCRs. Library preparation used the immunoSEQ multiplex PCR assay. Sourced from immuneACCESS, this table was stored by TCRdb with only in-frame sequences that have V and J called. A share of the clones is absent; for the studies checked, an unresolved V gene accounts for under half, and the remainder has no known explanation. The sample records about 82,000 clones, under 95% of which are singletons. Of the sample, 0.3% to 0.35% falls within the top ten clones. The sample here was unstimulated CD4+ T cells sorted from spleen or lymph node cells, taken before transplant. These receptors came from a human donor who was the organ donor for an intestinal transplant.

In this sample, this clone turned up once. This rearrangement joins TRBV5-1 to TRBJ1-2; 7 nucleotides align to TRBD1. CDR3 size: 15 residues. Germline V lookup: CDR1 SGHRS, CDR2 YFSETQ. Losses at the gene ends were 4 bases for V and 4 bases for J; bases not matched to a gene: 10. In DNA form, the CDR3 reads TGCGCCAGCAGCCCGACAGGGACCGTTAGCTATGGCTACACCTTC. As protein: CASSPTGTVSYGYTF.

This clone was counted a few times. The CDR3 reads CASSLAGGGSTIYGYTF. Written as DNA, the CDR3 is TGCGCCAGCAGCTTGGCGGGGGGGGGCTCAACGATTTATGGCTACACCTTC. The chain has TRBV5-1 and TRBJ1-2, with D tentatively TRBD1 (6 bases). The length of the CDR3 is 17 residues. Germline V gene lookup returns CDR1 SGHRS and CDR2 YFSETQ. The germline V and J ends were trimmed by 0 bases and 5 bases, with 20 bases remaining between them. The full variable domain, its missing parts supplied by reference TRBV5-1 and TRBJ1-2, is KAGVTQTPRYLIKTRGQQVTLSCSPISGHRSVSWYQQTPGQGLQFLFEYFSETQRNKGNFPGRFSGRQFSNSRSEMNVSTLELGDSALYLCASSLAGGGSTIYGYTFGSGTRLTVV.